This T cell receptor (beta chain) was captured in a study of blood T cell repertoires in COVID-19 (dated by TCRdb to 2018 to 2021). Background for the entire study: Samples from collaborators originated in the United States, Italy and Spain and spanned both the acute and convalescent phases of COVID-19. Sample metadata almost always included a de-identified subject ID, COVID-19 status, age in years and sex. The prospective study material was composed of cDNA or gDNA derived from T cells, B-cell-depleted T cells, or PBMCs. Deeply sampled blood TCRbeta repertoires from subjects exposed to, actively infected with, or recovered from COVID-19 were included in the dataset. The repertoires were made available in a free public database intended to serve as a resource for research on the immune response to SARS-CoV-2. Samples came from the ongoing ImmuneRACE study (first 160 participants) plus 1,254 subjects from 6 global collaborators. Where HLA class I and class II types were available, the types were taken from metadata supplied by the sample provider, not from assay-based typing.

What the study reported, not specific to this receptor: How much clinical and demographic metadata was included differed by source and by participant, and the metadata was provided uncurated.

The immunoSEQ Assay, a bias-controlled multiplex PCR, was used to amplify TCRbeta CDR3 regions from genomic DNA. As for how the authors treated the data: Nucleated cell counts per sample were estimated from amplification of reference gene primers within the assay. To quantify the absolute abundance of each unique TCRbeta CDR3 rearrangement, sequence reads were collapsed and filtered. For each sample, productive Simpson clonality was calculated as the square root of Simpson's diversity index over productive rearrangements. TCRdb limited this immuneACCESS table to in-frame rearrangements with V and J called. A share of clones is missing; checked studies link under half to unresolved V genes, and the rest is unexplained. That table gives V, J and clone size, and the DNA gave D and trimming. The sample includes 160,000 or so clones, with roughly 84% observed a single time. Of the sample, around 1.2% falls within the top ten clones.

Participants in the prospective study were aged about 18 to 95 years, lived in 20 to 25 United States geographic areas, and enrolled through a virtual design. In the prospective study, cohorts were assigned on the basis of participant-reported clinical history obtained from a screening survey and a study questionnaire. In the prospective study, whole blood, serum and a nasopharyngeal or oropharyngeal swab were collected from each participant by mobile phlebotomists. Participants in the prospective study had the option to provide additional blood draws and questionnaires over a 2-month period. Prospective study blood samples were shipped either frozen or at room temperature before DNA extraction. The V and J ends are trimmed by 3 bases and 13 bases, leaving 11 bases between them. CDR1 and CDR2 were assigned from the germline V gene (reference sequence) as SGHNT and YYREEE. The CDR3 covers 11 residues, taking in both the cysteine and the phenylalanine. The kept DNA is CDR3 alone, 33 bases in frame from the first base.

Remarks on this clone: The clone's antigen remains unknown. The input lacks base qualities; no much larger clone sits a single base away.

The rearranged chain carries TRBV5-4 and TRBJ2-1, and the D gene may be TRBD2, 5 bases matching. The sequenced material came from PBMCs or T cells enriched from blood (not recorded which). The receptor was isolated from a human donor with acute COVID-19. The donor label of this sample is uncertain. The nucleotide sequence reads TGTGCCAGCAGCTATAGCGAGACCCAGTTCTTC. This gives the protein CASSYSETQFF.